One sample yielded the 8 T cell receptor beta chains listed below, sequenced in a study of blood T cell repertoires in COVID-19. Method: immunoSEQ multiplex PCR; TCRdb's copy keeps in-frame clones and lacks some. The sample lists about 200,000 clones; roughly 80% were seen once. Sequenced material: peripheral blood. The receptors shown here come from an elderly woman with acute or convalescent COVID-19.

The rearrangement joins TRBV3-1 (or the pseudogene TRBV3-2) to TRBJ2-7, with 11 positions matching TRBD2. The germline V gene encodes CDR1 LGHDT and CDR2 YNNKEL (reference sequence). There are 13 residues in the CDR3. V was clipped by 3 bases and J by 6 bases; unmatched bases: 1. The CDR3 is CASSHGTSGEQYF. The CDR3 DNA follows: TGTGCCAGCAGCCACGGGACTAGCGGCGAGCAGTACTTC.

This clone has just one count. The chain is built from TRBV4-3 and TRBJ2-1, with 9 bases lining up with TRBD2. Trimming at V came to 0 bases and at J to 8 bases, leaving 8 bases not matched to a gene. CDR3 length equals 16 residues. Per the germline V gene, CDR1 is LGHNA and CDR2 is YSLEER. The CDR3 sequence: CASSQEGLAVVDEQFF. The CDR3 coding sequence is TGCGCCAGCAGCCAAGAGGGACTAGCAGTCGTCGATGAGCAGTTCTTC.

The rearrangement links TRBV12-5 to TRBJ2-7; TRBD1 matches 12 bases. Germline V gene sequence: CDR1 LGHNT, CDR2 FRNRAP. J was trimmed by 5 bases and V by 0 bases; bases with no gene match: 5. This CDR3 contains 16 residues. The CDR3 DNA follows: TGTGCTAGTGGTTTGGTACTCGGGACAGGGGGCCACGAGCAGTACTTC. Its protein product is CASGLVLGTGGHEQYF.

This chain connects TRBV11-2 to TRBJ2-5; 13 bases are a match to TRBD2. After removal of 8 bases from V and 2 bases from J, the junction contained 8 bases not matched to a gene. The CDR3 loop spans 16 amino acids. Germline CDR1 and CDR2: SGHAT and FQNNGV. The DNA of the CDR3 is TGTGCCAGCCTGGCCGGGACTAGCGGGACTCAAGAGACCCAGTACTTC. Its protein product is CASLAGTSGTQETQYF.

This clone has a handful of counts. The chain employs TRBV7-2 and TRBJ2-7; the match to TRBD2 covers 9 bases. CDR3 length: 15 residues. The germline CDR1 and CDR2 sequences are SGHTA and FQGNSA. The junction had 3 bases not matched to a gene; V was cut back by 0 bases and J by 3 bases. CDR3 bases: TGTGCCAGCAGCTTAGCAACTAGCGGGTTCTACGAGCAGTACTTC. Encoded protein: CASSLATSGFYEQYF.

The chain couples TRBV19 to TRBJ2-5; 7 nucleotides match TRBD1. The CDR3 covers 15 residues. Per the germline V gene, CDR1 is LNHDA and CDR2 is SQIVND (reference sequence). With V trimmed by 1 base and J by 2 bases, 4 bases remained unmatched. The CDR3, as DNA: TGTGCCAGTAGTATAGTCGGGACAGCACAAGAGACCCAGTACTTC. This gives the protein CASSIVGTAQETQYF. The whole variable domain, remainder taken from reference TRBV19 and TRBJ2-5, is DGGITQSPKYLFRKEGQNVTLSCEQNLNHDAMYWYRQDPGQGLRLIYYSQIVNDFQKGDIAEGYSVSREKKESFPLTVTSAQKNPTAFYLCASSIVGTAQETQYFGPGTRLLVL.

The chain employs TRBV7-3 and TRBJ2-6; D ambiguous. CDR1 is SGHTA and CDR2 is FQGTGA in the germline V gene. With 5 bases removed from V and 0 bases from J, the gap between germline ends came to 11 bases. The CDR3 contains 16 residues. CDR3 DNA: TGTGCCAGCAGCACCGCAGCGAGCTCTGGGGCCAACGTCCTGACTTTC. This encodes CASSTAASSGANVLTF.

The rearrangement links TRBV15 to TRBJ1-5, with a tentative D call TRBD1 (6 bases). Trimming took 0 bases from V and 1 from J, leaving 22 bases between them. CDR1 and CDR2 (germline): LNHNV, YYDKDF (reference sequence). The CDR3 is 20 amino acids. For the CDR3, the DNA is TGTGCCACCAGCAGAGAACGGGTACAGGGCGCCCTATTGAGCAATCAGCCCCAGCATTTT. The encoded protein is CATSRERVQGALLSNQPQHF.